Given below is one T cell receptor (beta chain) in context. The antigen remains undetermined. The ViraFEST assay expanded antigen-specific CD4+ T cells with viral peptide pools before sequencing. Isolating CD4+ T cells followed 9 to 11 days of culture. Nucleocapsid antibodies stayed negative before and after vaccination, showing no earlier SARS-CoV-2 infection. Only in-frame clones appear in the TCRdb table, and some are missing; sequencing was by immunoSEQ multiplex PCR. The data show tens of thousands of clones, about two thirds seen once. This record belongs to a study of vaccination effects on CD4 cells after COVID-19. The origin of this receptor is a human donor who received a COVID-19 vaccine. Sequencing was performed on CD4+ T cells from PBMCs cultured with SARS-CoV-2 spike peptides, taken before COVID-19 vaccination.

The CDR3 sequence: CASSLFLAGGSRDTQYF. CDR3 in DNA: TGTGCCAGCAGCTTGTTTTTAGCGGGAGGTTCAAGAGATACGCAGTATTTT. The chain has TRBV5-4 and TRBJ2-3; 10 nucleotides line up with TRBD2. Germline V gives CDR1 SGHNT, CDR2 YYREEE (reference sequence). The trim removed 1 base at V and 5 bases at J, leaving 10 bases unmatched. The CDR3 runs to 17 residues.